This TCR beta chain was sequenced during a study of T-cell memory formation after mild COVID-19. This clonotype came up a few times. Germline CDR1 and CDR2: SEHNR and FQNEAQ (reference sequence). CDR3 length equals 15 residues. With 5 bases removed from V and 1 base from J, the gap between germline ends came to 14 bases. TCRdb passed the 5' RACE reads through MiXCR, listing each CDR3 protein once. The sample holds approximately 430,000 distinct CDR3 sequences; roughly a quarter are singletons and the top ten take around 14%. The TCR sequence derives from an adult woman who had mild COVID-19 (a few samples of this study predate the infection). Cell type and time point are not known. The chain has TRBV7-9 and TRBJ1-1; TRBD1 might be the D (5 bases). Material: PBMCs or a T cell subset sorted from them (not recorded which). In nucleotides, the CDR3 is TGTGCCAGCAGCATCTCGGGACTTCGGAACACTGAAGCTTTCTTT. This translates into CASSISGLRNTEAFF. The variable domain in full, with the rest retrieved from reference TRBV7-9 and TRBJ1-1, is DTGVSQNPRHKITKRGQNVTFRCDPISEHNRLYWYRQTLGQGPEFLTYFQNEAQLEKSRLLSDRFSAERPKGSFSTLEIQRTEQGDSAMYLCASSISGLRNTEAFFGQGTRLTVV.